Below, 25 T cell receptor beta chains from the same sample are listed, as sequenced in a study of shared clonotypes between healthy human individuals. As defined, naive CD8 cells were CD45RO-negative and positively selected for CCR7, with terminally differentiated effector memory CD45RA+ cells excluded. TCRdb's table, derived via immunoSEQ multiplex PCR, lists solely in-frame clones and lacks some. This repertoire shows some 630,000 clones, 95% to 96% found once; its top ten account for roughly 0.1%. Sequenced: naive CD8+ T cells sorted from blood. The receptors stem from a woman aged 25 to 45 in good health.

This clone was picked up one time. This CDR3 is also generated by other DNA sequences in the sample. The V and J genes are TRBV5-6 and TRBJ1-1; D uncertain. Germline values: CDR1 SGHDT, CDR2 YYEEEE. Trimming pared 2 bases from V and 1 base from J, leaving 3 bases between. CDR3 length equals 12 residues. The CDR3 here is CASSFSNTEAFF. The CDR3 nucleotides read TGTGCCAGCAGCTTCTCGAACACTGAAGCTTTCTTT.

The rearrangement joins TRBV6-1 to TRBJ2-7; the match to TRBD1 covers 7 bases. This CDR3 has 15 residues. Trimming removed 6 bases from V and 3 bases from J; junction bases left unmatched: 11. Germline V gives CDR1 MNHNS, CDR2 SASEGT. The CDR3 sequence: CASRQLTGLLYEQYF. DNA for the CDR3: TGTGCCAGCAGGCAGTTGACAGGGCTCCTCTACGAGCAGTACTTC.

The chain links TRBV7-6 to TRBJ2-1; D perhaps matches TRBD2 (6 bases). The CDR3 covers 16 residues. The germline V gene has CDR1 SGHVS and CDR2 FNYEAQ. The V and J ends lost 5 bases and 5 bases respectively, with 19 bases between them. CDR3 DNA sequence: TGTGCCAGCAGCCAGATGGGACTTACTTTTGACAATGAGCAGTTCTTC. Protein: CASSQMGLTFDNEQFF.

The rearrangement links TRBV10-2 to TRBJ2-3, with D perhaps TRBD2 (5 bases). With 0 bases removed from V and 2 bases from J, the gap between germline ends came to 12 bases. The CDR3 covers 16 residues. Germline V gene data show CDR1 as WSHSY and CDR2 as SAAADI. The CDR3 coding sequence is TGCGCCAGCAGTGAGTCGCCAGCGGAACACACAGATACGCAGTATTTT. It codes for CASSESPAEHTDTQYF.

The gene calls are TRBV27 and TRBJ2-7; D ambiguous. Germline V gives CDR1 MNHEY, CDR2 SMNVEV (reference sequence). Trimming removed 5 bases at V and 2 bases at J, with 19 bases between. CDR3 size: 16 residues. The CDR3 sequence is CASSNLRGASTYEQYF. The CDR3 nucleotides read TGTGCCAGCAGTAACCTCCGCGGAGCGTCAACCTACGAGCAGTACTTC.

The V and J genes are TRBV28 and TRBJ1-5, with TRBD1 matching over 10 bases. Germline values: CDR1 MDHEN, CDR2 SYDVKM. Trimming cost V 7 bases and J 1 base; bases outside gene matches: 4. There are 15 residues in the CDR3. CDR3 sequence (DNA): TGTGCCAGCACCCAGACAGGGGGCAGCAATCAGCCCCAGCATTTT. Protein product: CASTQTGGSNQPQHF.

The chain links TRBV28 to TRBJ2-7, with D possibly matching TRBD1 (6 bases). The CDR3 totals 14 residues. CDR1 is MDHEN and CDR2 is SYDVKM in the germline V gene. Trimming cost V 6 bases and J 0 bases, with 12 bases left between them. The CDR3 protein is CASRPHRDSYEQYF. The CDR3 coding sequence is TGTGCCAGCAGACCCCACAGGGACTCCTACGAGCAGTACTTC.

The chain couples TRBV5-1 to TRBJ1-1; D is unclear. Trimming took off 3 bases at V and 1 base at J, with 10 bases between the two ends. In germline, CDR1 is SGHRS, CDR2 YFSETQ. The CDR3 totals 14 residues. This CDR3 is CASSSLAGNTEAFF. The CDR3 DNA reads as TGCGCCAGCAGCTCCCTGGCGGGGAACACTGAAGCTTTCTTT.

The chain recombines TRBV5-1 with TRBJ2-2; 7 positions agree with TRBD2. The CDR3 is 17 residues long. Looked up from germline, CDR1 is SGHRS and CDR2 is YFSETQ. J gave up 4 bases and V 4 bases, and 13 bases lay outside the gene matches. The CDR3 reads CASSEPPPAGLTGELFF. The CDR3 DNA sequence: TGCGCCAGCAGCGAACCTCCCCCAGCGGGACTCACCGGGGAGCTGTTTTTT. Complete variable domain (other parts from reference TRBV5-1 and TRBJ2-2): KAGVTQTPRYLIKTRGQQVTLSCSPISGHRSVSWYQQTPGQGLQFLFEYFSETQRNKGNFPGRFSGRQFSNSRSEMNVSTLELGDSALYLCASSEPPPAGLTGELFFGEGSRLTVL.

The chain recombines TRBV7-9 with TRBJ2-5; D is possibly TRBD1 (5 bases). The V end was cut by 5 bases, the J end by 2 bases, with 21 bases between. The CDR3 is made up of 17 amino acids. Germline lookup yields CDR1 SEHNR and CDR2 FQNEAQ (reference sequence). CDR3 sequence: CASSKPPAGLDQETQYF. In DNA, the CDR3 is TGTGCCAGCAGCAAACCCCCCGCAGGGTTGGATCAAGAGACCCAGTACTTC.

CDR3 loop: CASSFAGTSGYEQYF. The CDR3, as DNA: TGTGCCAGCAGCTTCGCCGGGACTAGCGGCTACGAGCAGTACTTC. The chain is built from TRBV11-2 and TRBJ2-7; 11 bases agree with TRBD2. In germline, CDR1 is SGHAT, CDR2 FQNNGV. The ends lost 3 bases at V and 3 bases at J; junction bases unmatched: 4. CDR3 length equals 15 residues.

The chain carries TRBV5-1 and TRBJ2-3; D is unclear. Germline loops: CDR1 SGHRS, CDR2 YFSETQ. V lost 3 bases and J lost 3, with 8 bases in between. The CDR3 is 13 amino acids. This CDR3 reads CASSSARTDTQYF. The CDR3 DNA is TGCGCCAGCAGCTCGGCCCGGACAGATACGCAGTATTTT.

The chain is built from TRBV7-9 and TRBJ1-2, with a tentative D call TRBD1 (5 bases). Germline assignment: CDR1 SEHNR and CDR2 FQNEAQ (reference sequence). The CDR3 runs 17 residues. V shed 3 bases and J shed 1 base, with 18 bases lying between them. The CDR3 DNA sequence: TGTGCCAGCAGCTTGATAACGGCAGGGTTTCTTAACTATGGCTACACCTTC. Protein product: CASSLITAGFLNYGYTF.

The rearrangement joins TRBV27 to TRBJ2-7; D unclear. The V end was cut by 8 bases, the J end by 5 bases, with 7 bases between. Germline V gene sequence: CDR1 MNHEY, CDR2 SMNVEV (reference sequence). This CDR3 comprises 10 residues. The CDR3 DNA reads as TGTGCCAGCGGTGTCCACGAGCAGTACTTC. Its translation: CASGVHEQYF.

The CDR3 reads CAISDPGIASNQPQHF. In DNA, the CDR3 is TGTGCCATCAGTGATCCAGGAATTGCGAGCAATCAGCCCCAGCATTTT. The rearrangement joins TRBV10-3 to TRBJ1-5; D gene uncertain. The CDR3 sequence is 16 residues long. CDR1 is ENHRY, CDR2 SYGVKD, per germline. Trimming shortened V by 3 bases and J by 1 base, and 13 bases separated the two germline ends.

The V call is TRBV28, the J call TRBJ1-2; perhaps TRBD1 as D (5 bases). The V end lost 8 bases, the J end lost 1 base, and 11 bases lay between the germline ends. This CDR3 is 13 amino acids long. Germline values: CDR1 MDHEN, CDR2 SYDVKM. CDR3 nucleotide sequence: TGTGCCAGCGGGACGGAGCTTAACTATGGCTACACCTTC. Translated: CASGTELNYGYTF.

V and J are TRBV16 and TRBJ2-1, with 13 bases that match TRBD2. Germline-derived CDR1 and CDR2 are KGHSY and FQNENV. Losses at the gene ends were 1 base for V and 5 bases for J; bases not matched to a gene: 8. This CDR3 comprises 18 residues. In DNA form, the CDR3 reads TGTGCCAGCAGCCAATGGAGATCAACTAGCGGGAGGGACAATGAGCAGTTCTTC. It yields the protein CASSQWRSTSGRDNEQFF. Full variable domain (missing parts from reference TRBV16 and TRBJ2-1): GEEVAQTPKHLVRGEGQKAKLYCAPIKGHSYVFWYQQVLKNEFKFLISFQNENVFDETGMPKERFSAKCLPNSPCSLEIQATKLEDSAVYFCASSQWRSTSGRDNEQFFGPGTRLTVL.

The V gene is TRBV5-8, the J gene TRBJ2-1; 7 bases map to TRBD2. The CDR3 loop spans 16 amino acids. V gave up 3 bases and J gave up 9 bases; unmatched junction bases: 15. From germline, CDR1 is SGHTS and CDR2 YDEGEE. CDR3 sequence (DNA): TGTGCCAGCAGCTCGTGGACTGGCCTAGCGGATGTTGAGCAGTTCTTC. This translates into CASSSWTGLADVEQFF.

V usage is TRBV2 and J usage is TRBJ2-7, with D maybe TRBD2 (6 bases). Trimming cost V 6 bases and J 3 bases, with 12 bases left between them. Germline V CDR1 and CDR2: SNHLY, FYNNEI. This CDR3 has 13 residues. The CDR3 coding sequence is TGTGCCAGCAGCCAGACTAGAAACTACGAGCAGTACTTC. It codes for CASSQTRNYEQYF.

The chain combines TRBV25-1 with TRBJ2-5, with 10 bases identical to TRBD2. Germline V CDR1 and CDR2: MGHDK, SYGVNS. CDR3 length: 15 amino acids. V shed 6 bases and J 4 bases; nucleotides not matched to a gene: 8. The DNA of the CDR3 is TGTGCCAGCAGACCGCTAGCGGGAGAGGGAGAGACCCAGTACTTC. Translating it yields CASRPLAGEGETQYF. The whole variable domain, filled in from reference TRBV25-1 and TRBJ2-5, reads EADIYQTPRYLVIGTGKKITLECSQTMGHDKMYWYQQDPGMELHLIHYSYGVNSTEKGDLSSESTVSRIRTEHFPLTLESARPSHTSQYLCASRPLAGEGETQYFGPGTRLLVL.

In the case of this clone: Other DNA sequences in the same sample also yield this CDR3. This chain joins TRBV7-9 and TRBJ1-5; D ambiguous. Trimming shortened V by 1 base and J by 2 bases, and 0 bases separated the two germline ends. CDR3 length: 12 residues. Germline CDR1 SEHNR, CDR2 FQNEAQ (reference sequence). CDR3 DNA: TGTGCCAGCAGCTTAGGCAATCAGCCCCAGCATTTT. Encoded protein: CASSLGNQPQHF.

The CDR3 loop reads CATSTTGGYGYTF. The CDR3 DNA sequence: TGTGCCACCAGCACGACAGGGGGCTATGGCTACACCTTC. The chain joins TRBV15 to TRBJ1-2, with TRBD1 matching 9 bases. With 4 bases clipped from V and 4 bases from J, the junction kept 1 base outside the gene matches. CDR1 and CDR2 from the germline V gene are LNHNV and YYDKDF (reference sequence). CDR3 length equals 13 residues.

The table lists this clone with a count of one. This chain joins TRBV7-2 and TRBJ1-2; 7 bases align to TRBD1. V was pared by 5 bases and J by 2 bases, with 8 bases of the junction left unmatched. This CDR3 region has 15 residues. Germline-derived CDR1 and CDR2 are SGHTA and FQGNSA. CDR3 nucleotide sequence: TGTGCCAGCAGCCCGACCGGGACAGCAAACTATGGCTACACCTTC. It translates to CASSPTGTANYGYTF.

This clone was observed a single time. The V and J genes are TRBV4-1 and TRBJ1-4; D remains unclear. Germline values: CDR1 MGHRA, CDR2 YSYEKL. The CDR3 has 16 residues. Trimming left V 1 base short and J 0 bases short, with 9 bases between. The CDR3 spells CASSQVFRATNEKLFF. The CDR3 nucleotides read TGCGCCAGCAGCCAAGTGTTCCGTGCAACTAATGAAAAACTGTTTTTT.

The V and J genes are TRBV30 and TRBJ2-5, with TRBD1 matching 7 bases. The CDR3 sequence is 15 residues long. CDR1 GTSNPN and CDR2 SVGIG come from the germline V gene (reference sequence). With V trimmed by 2 bases and J by 1 base, 7 bases remained unmatched. CDR3 DNA sequence: TGTGCCTGGAGTCTTGGGACAGCCAGCCAAGAGACCCAGTACTTC. It is translated as CAWSLGTASQETQYF.